One and the same sample provided the 2 T cell receptor beta chains below, sequenced in a study of CD8+ T cells in alopecia areata. Following RNA extraction, reverse transcription yielded cDNA that acted as the sequencing template. Measured with immunoSEQ multiplex PCR; TCRdb has only the in-frame clones, and not every one. The sample holds about 140,000 clones; 62% are singletons and the top ten take around 34%. Source material: CD8+ T cells sorted from blood. Source of these receptors: a human donor in good health.

The CDR3 region is CASSRRVNTEAFF. CDR3 nucleotide sequence: TGCGCCAGCAGCCGGAGGGTAAACACTGAAGCTTTCTTT. The chain combines TRBV4-1 with TRBJ1-1, with no clear D. This CDR3 is 13 amino acids long. V was trimmed by 4 bases and J by 2 bases, leaving 8 bases between them. The germline V gene has CDR1 MGHRA and CDR2 YSYEKL.

V is TRBV14 and J is TRBJ2-6; D unresolved. In germline, CDR1 is SGHDN, CDR2 FVKESK. V was cut by 5 bases and J by 0 bases, with 11 bases left in between. The CDR3 totals 16 residues. CDR3 in DNA: TGTGCCAGCAGCTCCCACACGCCCTCTGGGGCCAACGTCCTGACTTTC. The encoded protein is CASSSHTPSGANVLTF.